These T cell receptor beta chains were read from a single sample in a study of T cell changes during pregnancy in multiple sclerosis. Here immunoSEQ multiplex PCR was the method, and the copy in TCRdb shows in-frame clones only, minus some. The sample includes 40,000 to 65,000 clones, around 92% of them seen just once. Specimen: CD4+ T cells from peripheral blood mononuclear cells, collected in the third trimester of pregnancy. Receptor source: a female donor with multiple sclerosis, enrolled in a pregnancy study. CDR3s include the opening cysteine and the closing phenylalanine or tryptophan. A D gene is named only where the DNA matches it firmly. Clone size is stated in some rows and not others, as once, few, many or a class when expanded.

D	length	V	size	J	CDR3	DNA
TRBD1	15	TRBV18	NA	TRBJ2-7	CASSPWGTGTYEQYF	TGTGCCAGCTCACCATGGGGGACAGGAACCTACGAGCAGTACTTC
TRBD1	16	TRBV5-1	NA	TRBJ2-7	CASSLATGTGLNEQYF	TGCGCCAGCAGCTTGGCTACCGGGACAGGTCTAAACGAGCAGTACTTC
NA	14	TRBV19	NA	TRBJ2-7	CASSIRPGSYEQYF	TGTGCCAGTAGTATCCGCCCGGGGTCCTACGAGCAGTACTTC
NA	14	TRBV5-1	NA	TRBJ2-3	CASSFGYGVGTQYF	TGCGCCAGCAGCTTCGGGTACGGGGTGGGTACGCAGTATTTT
TRBD2	20	TRBV5-1	few	TRBJ2-1	CASSLGRGERGGSSYNEQFF	TGCGCCAGCAGCCTTGGTAGGGGCGAGCGGGGGGGTAGCTCCTACAATGAGCAGTTCTTC
NA	15	TRBV19	once	TRBJ1-5	CASRGGWGSNQPQHF	TGTGCCAGTCGGGGGGGGTGGGGAAGCAATCAGCCCCAGCATTTT
NA	13	TRBV19	NA	TRBJ1-1	CASSILQGPEAFF	TGTGCCAGTAGTATATTACAGGGTCCTGAAGCTTTCTTT
NA	13	TRBV29-1	NA	TRBJ1-2	CSVQAPAGYGYTF	TGCAGCGTTCAAGCACCGGCGGGCTATGGCTACACCTTC
TRBD2	15	TRBV7-7	NA	TRBJ2-1	CASSPGLAGGNEQFF	TGTGCCAGCAGCCCTGGACTAGCGGGGGGGAATGAGCAGTTCTTC
TRBD2	16	TRBV11-3	NA	TRBJ2-1	CASSSRTSGGYNEQFF	TGTGCCAGCAGCTCCCGGACTAGCGGGGGCTACAATGAGCAGTTCTTC
NA	13	TRBV10-1	NA	TRBJ1-1	CASKKGAGDEAFF	TGCGCCAGCAAAAAAGGAGCCGGGGATGAAGCTTTCTTT
NA	11	TRBV5-1	NA	TRBJ2-7	CASSFQYEQYF	TGCGCCAGCAGCTTCCAATACGAGCAGTACTTC
TRBD1	16	TRBV30	NA	TRBJ2-7	CAWSVKSGTGHYEQYF	TGTGCCTGGAGTGTAAAGTCGGGGACAGGACACTACGAGCAGTACTTC
NA	19	TRBV12-1	NA	TRBJ1-6	CASSFYRQGFGGENSPLHF	TGTGCCAGCAGCTTTTATCGACAGGGGTTTGGTGGAGAGAATTCACCCCTCCACTTT
TRBD2	17	TRBV7-3	NA	TRBJ2-5	CASSPGTSGSNQETQYF	TGTGCCAGCAGCCCCGGGACTAGCGGGAGTAACCAAGAGACCCAGTACTTC
NA	15	TRBV19	NA	TRBJ2-1	CASSISSGAYNEQFF	TGTGCCAGTAGTATTTCGAGCGGCGCCTACAATGAGCAGTTCTTC
NA	11	TRBV7-3	NA	TRBJ2-1	CASSLGGEQFF	TGTGCCAGCAGCTTGGGGGGTGAGCAGTTCTTC
NA	11	TRBV27	NA	TRBJ2-1	CASARDYEQFF	TGTGCCAGCGCTAGGGACTATGAGCAGTTCTTC
NA	16	TRBV6-1	NA	TRBJ1-4	CASSGARTATNEKLFF	TGTGCCAGCAGTGGTGCCCGGACAGCGACTAATGAAAAACTGTTTTTT
NA	14	TRBV6-5	NA	TRBJ2-7	CASSPSRRESEQYF	TGTGCCAGCAGCCCCTCACGCCGGGAGTCCGAGCAGTACTTC
NA	12	TRBV29-1	NA	TRBJ1-2	CSVHREPNGYTF	TGCAGCGTGCACAGGGAACCGAATGGCTACACCTTC
TRBD1	13	TRBV10-3	NA	TRBJ2-7	CAISESGQYEQYF	TGTGCCATCAGTGAGTCGGGACAGTACGAGCAGTACTTC
TRBD1	15	TRBV6-1	NA	TRBJ1-1	CASSGGTGARTEAFF	TGTGCCAGCAGTGGGGGGACAGGGGCAAGGACTGAAGCTTTCTTT
TRBD1	16	TRBV9	NA	TRBJ1-2	CASSGPGQGANYGYTF	TGTGCCAGCAGCGGTCCGGGACAGGGGGCAAACTATGGCTACACCTTC
NA	15	TRBV2	NA	TRBJ2-3	CASGMQRNPTDTQYF	TGTGCCAGCGGGATGCAGCGGAACCCCACAGATACGCAGTATTTT
TRBD1	14	TRBV5-1	once	TRBJ1-2	CASSTGTGNYGYTF	TGCGCCAGCAGCACCGGGACAGGAAACTATGGCTACACCTTC
NA	14	TRBV2	NA	TRBJ1-4	CASSARATNEKLFF	TGTGCCAGCAGTGCCAGGGCCACTAATGAAAAACTGTTTTTT
NA	13	TRBV29-1	NA	TRBJ1-2	CSFGKSGNYGYTF	TGCAGCTTCGGGAAATCGGGAAACTATGGCTACACCTTC
NA	14	TRBV30	NA	TRBJ1-1	CAWRTESTDPEAFF	TGTGCCTGGAGGACTGAATCCACTGACCCTGAAGCTTTCTTT
TRBD1	16	TRBV25-1	NA	TRBJ2-1	CASRFTTGENGDEQFF	TGTGCCAGCAGATTCACGACAGGGGAGAATGGGGATGAGCAGTTCTTC
TRBD2	20	TRBV13	NA	TRBJ2-3	CASSLDSGGFSQMSTDTQYF	TGTGCCAGCAGCTTAGACAGCGGGGGTTTCAGCCAGATGAGCACAGATACGCAGTATTTT
NA	15	TRBV25-1	NA	TRBJ1-1	CASSETRTPGTEAFF	TGTGCCAGCAGTGAAACCCGGACACCCGGCACTGAAGCTTTCTTT
TRBD2	17	TRBV5-1	NA	TRBJ2-1	CASSLGASGGAANEQFF	TGCGCCAGCAGCTTGGGGGCTAGCGGGGGGGCGGCCAATGAGCAGTTCTTC
NA	14	TRBV30	once	TRBJ1-1	CAWSGGLRDTEAFF	TGTGCCTGGTCGGGGGGACTACGCGACACTGAAGCTTTCTTT
NA	15	TRBV7-9	NA	TRBJ1-1	CASSLSQGTNTEAFF	TGTGCCAGCAGCTTATCTCAGGGAACCAACACTGAAGCTTTCTTT
NA	14	TRBV5-1	NA	TRBJ2-7	CASSLAREGGEQYF	TGCGCCAGCAGCTTGGCCAGGGAGGGGGGCGAGCAGTACTTC
NA	15	TRBV2	NA	TRBJ2-2	CASSEDRLNTGELFF	TGTGCCAGCAGTGAAGACAGGTTGAACACCGGGGAGCTGTTTTTT
TRBD2	16	TRBV7-6	NA	TRBJ2-1	CASSLGGSGRKDEQFF	TGTGCCAGCAGCTTAGGGGGGAGCGGGAGGAAAGATGAGCAGTTCTTC
TRBD1	16	TRBV19	once	TRBJ1-5	CASSIHSGTANQPQHF	TGTGCCAGTAGTATTCATAGTGGGACAGCAAATCAGCCCCAGCATTTT
NA	14	TRBV18	NA	TRBJ1-2	CASSPGVGPYGYTF	TGTGCCAGCTCACCCGGAGTCGGTCCCTATGGCTACACCTTC
NA	13	TRBV7-3	NA	TRBJ2-3	CASSFSSTDTQYF	TGTGCCAGCAGCTTTTCTAGCACAGATACGCAGTATTTT
NA	14	TRBV4-1	NA	TRBJ2-7	CASSHPMKTGEQYF	TGCGCCAGCAGCCATCCTATGAAAACGGGGGAGCAGTACTTC
NA	15	TRBV19	NA	TRBJ2-2	CASTIREPYTGELFF	TGTGCCAGTACCATCCGGGAACCCTACACCGGGGAGCTGTTTTTT
NA	16	TRBV5-1	once	TRBJ1-4	CASSLEALGTNEKLFF	TGCGCCAGCAGCTTGGAGGCACTAGGGACTAATGAAAAACTGTTTTTT
NA	14	TRBV2	once	TRBJ1-2	CASSERAGAWGYTF	TGTGCCAGCAGTGAACGTGCGGGGGCCTGGGGCTACACCTTC
TRBD2	15	TRBV9	NA	TRBJ2-5	CASSVGGRASETQYF	TGTGCCAGCAGCGTAGGCGGGAGGGCCTCAGAGACCCAGTACTTC
NA	18	TRBV28	NA	TRBJ2-3	CASSLWFRTVNTTDTQYF	TGTGCCAGCAGTTTATGGTTCCGGACAGTGAATACGACAGATACGCAGTATTTT
NA	13	TRBV10-2	NA	TRBJ2-1	CASRTGTSNEQFF	TGCGCCAGCAGGACCGGGACAAGCAATGAGCAGTTCTTC
TRBD1	16	TRBV5-1	NA	TRBJ2-1	CASSLGLDRVYNEQFF	TGCGCCAGCAGCTTGGGGCTCGACAGGGTCTACAATGAGCAGTTCTTC
NA	12	TRBV27	NA	TRBJ2-1	CASGQSYNEQFF	TGTGCCAGCGGACAGTCCTACAATGAGCAGTTCTTC
NA	15	TRBV13	NA	TRBJ1-1	CASSARQAPNTEAFF	TGTGCCAGCAGCGCGAGACAGGCCCCGAACACTGAAGCTTTCTTT
NA	17	TRBV9	NA	TRBJ1-4	CASSVGVGQGSNEKLFF	TGTGCCAGCAGCGTAGGAGTCGGGCAGGGCTCTAATGAAAAACTGTTTTTT
NA	15	TRBV25-1	NA	TRBJ1-4	CASSEYTQGAEKLFF	TGTGCCAGCAGTGAATATACCCAGGGTGCTGAAAAACTGTTTTTT
TRBD2	15	TRBV6-5	NA	TRBJ2-3	CASSSPSGRAKAQYF	TGTGCCAGCAGTTCCCCAAGCGGGAGGGCAAAGGCGCAGTATTTT
NA	15	TRBV6-1	NA	TRBJ1-1	CASKVGGWVNTEAFF	TGTGCCAGCAAAGTCGGAGGGTGGGTGAACACTGAAGCTTTCTTT
TRBD1	16	TRBV19	NA	TRBJ2-7	CASSLKGGQGENEQYF	TGTGCCAGTAGTCTAAAGGGAGGACAGGGGGAAAACGAGCAGTACTTC